This T cell receptor beta chain was recorded in a study of early T cells in non-severe SARS-CoV-2 infection. Study-level background: The authors sequenced bulk RNA from unsorted whole blood, leaving chains unpaired.

This clonotype came up a few times. Its antigen remains unidentified. Study outcomes and limitations: The VDJdb matching leaned toward anti-spike CD8 responses and overlooked private and CD4 specificities.

Unique molecular identifiers were attached to individual cDNA molecules. TCRdb independently ran MiXCR on the 5' RACE reads; one entry per CDR3 protein. Among 75,000 to 80,000 distinct CDR3 sequences listed, roughly 10% were seen once. This CDR3 region has 15 residues. V lost 5 bases, J lost 5 bases, and 9 bases stayed unmatched. This receptor was taken from an adult who was a healthcare worker with PCR-confirmed SARS-CoV-2 infection or an uninfected control (not recorded which). The source material was whole blood, sampled at baseline. The J gene is TRBJ2-1, the V gene TRBV12-3 or TRBV12-4; TRBD1 agrees at 7 bases. CDR3 coding DNA: TGTGCCAGCAGTCTCGAGACAGGGTTGGACAATGAGCAGTTCTTC. Translated: CASSLETGLDNEQFF.